This TCR beta chain is drawn from a study of neoadjuvant anti-PD-1 for oral cavity cancer. The wider study: Patients mostly received three to four biweekly nivolumab doses at 3 mg/kg before surgery. Around day 43, patients without progression received a fourth nivolumab dose before surgery. General observations from the study: After neoadjuvant nivolumab, PBMC T cell clonality was significantly higher in non-responders than responders. TCR analyses covered only a few patients per response group.

This clone showed up just a few times. Its matching antigen is unknown. Measured with immunoSEQ multiplex PCR; TCRdb has only the in-frame clones, and not every one. Here the sample spans tens of thousands of clones, around 85% being singletons. Per germline, CDR1 LGHNA and CDR2 YNFKEQ. Trimming shortened V by 0 bases and J by 3 bases, and 6 bases separated the two germline ends. The CDR3 is 13 residues long. The specimen was PBMCs, collected before nivolumab (anti-PD-1) treatment. The clonotype originates from a person aged 35-79 years with oral cavity squamous cell carcinoma. J is TRBJ2-7 and V is TRBV4-2; D unclear. Here the CDR3 reads CASSQDTDYEQYF. CDR3 bases: TGTGCCAGCAGCCAAGATACAGACTACGAGCAGTACTTC.